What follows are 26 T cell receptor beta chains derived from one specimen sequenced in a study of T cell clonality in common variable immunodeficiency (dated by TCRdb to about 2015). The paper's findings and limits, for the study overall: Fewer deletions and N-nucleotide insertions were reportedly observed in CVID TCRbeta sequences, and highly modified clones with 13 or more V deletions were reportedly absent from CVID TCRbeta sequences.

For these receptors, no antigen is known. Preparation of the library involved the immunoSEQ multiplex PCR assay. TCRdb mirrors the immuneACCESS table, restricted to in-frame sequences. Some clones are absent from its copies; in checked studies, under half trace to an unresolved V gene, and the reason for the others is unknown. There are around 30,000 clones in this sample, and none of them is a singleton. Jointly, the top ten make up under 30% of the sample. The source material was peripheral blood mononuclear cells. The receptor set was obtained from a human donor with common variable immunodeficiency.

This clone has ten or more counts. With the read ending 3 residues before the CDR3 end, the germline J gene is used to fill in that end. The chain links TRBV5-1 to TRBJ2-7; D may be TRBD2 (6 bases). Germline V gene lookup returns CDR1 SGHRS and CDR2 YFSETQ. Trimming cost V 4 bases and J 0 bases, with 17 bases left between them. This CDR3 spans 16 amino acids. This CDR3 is CASSGGIAGFSYEQYF. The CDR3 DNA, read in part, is TGCGCCAGCAGCGGGGGGATAGCCGGATTCTCCTACGAG. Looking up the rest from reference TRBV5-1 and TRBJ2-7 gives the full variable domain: KAGVTQTPRYLIKTRGQQVTLSCSPISGHRSVSWYQQTPGQGLQFLFEYFSETQRNKGNFPGRFSGRQFSNSRSEMNVSTLELGDSALYLCASSGGIAGFSYEQYFGPGTRLTVT.

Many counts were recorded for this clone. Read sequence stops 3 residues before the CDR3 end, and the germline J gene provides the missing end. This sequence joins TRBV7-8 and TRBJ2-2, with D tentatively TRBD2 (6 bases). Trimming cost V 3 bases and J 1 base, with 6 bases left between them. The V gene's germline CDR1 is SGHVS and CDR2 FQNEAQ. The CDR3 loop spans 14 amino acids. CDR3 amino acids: CASSFGGNTGELFF. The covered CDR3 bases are TGTGCCAGCAGCTTCGGGGGGAACACCGGGGAG.

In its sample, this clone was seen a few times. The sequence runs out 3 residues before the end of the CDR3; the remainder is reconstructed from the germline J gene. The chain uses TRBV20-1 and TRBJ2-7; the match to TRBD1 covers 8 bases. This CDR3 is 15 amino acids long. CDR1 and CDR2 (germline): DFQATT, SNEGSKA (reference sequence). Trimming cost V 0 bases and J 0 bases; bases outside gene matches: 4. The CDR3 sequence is CSARDQGQASYEQYF. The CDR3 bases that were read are TGCAGTGCTAGAGATCAGGGACAGGCCTCCTACGAG.

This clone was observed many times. CDR3 sequence: CSLNGQGANYGYTF. CDR3 bases read: TGCAGTCTCAACGGACAGGGAGCTAACTATGGC. This chain links TRBV20-1 with TRBJ1-2; 8 bases are a match to TRBD1. The read ends 3 residues early relative to the CDR3; the germline J gene fills the gap. The germline V gene has CDR1 DFQATT and CDR2 SNEGSKA (reference sequence). The CDR3 covers 14 residues. Unmatched junction bases numbered 8, after V lost 8 bases and J lost 0 bases.

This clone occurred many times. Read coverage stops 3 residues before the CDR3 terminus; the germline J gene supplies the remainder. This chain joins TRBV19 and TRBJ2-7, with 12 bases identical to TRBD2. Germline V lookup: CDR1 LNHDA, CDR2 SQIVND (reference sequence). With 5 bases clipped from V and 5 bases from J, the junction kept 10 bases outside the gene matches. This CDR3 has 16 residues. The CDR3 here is CASSYTGTSGSNEQYF. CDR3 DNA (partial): TGTGCCAGTAGTTACACCGGGACTAGCGGGTCTAACGAG.

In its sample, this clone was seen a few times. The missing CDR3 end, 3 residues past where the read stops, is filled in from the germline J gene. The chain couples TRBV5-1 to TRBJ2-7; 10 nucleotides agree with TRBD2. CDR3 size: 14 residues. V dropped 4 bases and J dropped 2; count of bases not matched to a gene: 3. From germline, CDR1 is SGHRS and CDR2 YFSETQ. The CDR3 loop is CASSTLAGAYEQYF. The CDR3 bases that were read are TGCGCCAGCAGCACCCTAGCGGGAGCCTACGAG.

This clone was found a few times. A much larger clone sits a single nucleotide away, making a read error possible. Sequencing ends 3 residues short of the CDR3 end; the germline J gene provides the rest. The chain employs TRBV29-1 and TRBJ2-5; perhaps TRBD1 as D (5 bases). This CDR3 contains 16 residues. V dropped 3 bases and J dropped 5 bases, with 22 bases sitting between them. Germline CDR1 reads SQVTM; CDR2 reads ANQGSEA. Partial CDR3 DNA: TGCAGCGTTGATTCCCTTCGGCAGGGAATGTCGGAGACC. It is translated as CSVDSLRQGMSET. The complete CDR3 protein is CSVDSLRQGMSETQYF.

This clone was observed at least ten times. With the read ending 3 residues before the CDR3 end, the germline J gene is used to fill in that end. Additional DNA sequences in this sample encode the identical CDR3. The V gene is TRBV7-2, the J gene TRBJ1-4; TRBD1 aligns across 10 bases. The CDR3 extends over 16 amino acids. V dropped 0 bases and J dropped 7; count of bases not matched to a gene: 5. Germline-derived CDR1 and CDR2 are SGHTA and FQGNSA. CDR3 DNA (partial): TGTGCCAGCAGCTTAGCCGGGACAGGGGTGGCTGAAAAA. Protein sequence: CASSLAGTGVAEK. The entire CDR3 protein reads CASSLAGTGVAEKLFF.

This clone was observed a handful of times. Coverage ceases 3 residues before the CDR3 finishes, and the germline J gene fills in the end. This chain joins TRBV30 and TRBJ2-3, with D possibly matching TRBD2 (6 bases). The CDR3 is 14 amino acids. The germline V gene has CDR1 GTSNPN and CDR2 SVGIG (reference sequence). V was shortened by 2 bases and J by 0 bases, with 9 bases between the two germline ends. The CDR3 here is CAWSRGTSTDTQYF. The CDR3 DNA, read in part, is TGTGCCTGGAGTCGGGGGACTAGCACAGATACG.

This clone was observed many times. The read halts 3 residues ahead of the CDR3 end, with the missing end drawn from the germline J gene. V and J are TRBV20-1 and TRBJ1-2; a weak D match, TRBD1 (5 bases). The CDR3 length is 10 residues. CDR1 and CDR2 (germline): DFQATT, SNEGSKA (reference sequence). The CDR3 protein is CSALAGGYTF. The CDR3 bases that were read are TGCAGTGCTCTGGCAGGGGGC.

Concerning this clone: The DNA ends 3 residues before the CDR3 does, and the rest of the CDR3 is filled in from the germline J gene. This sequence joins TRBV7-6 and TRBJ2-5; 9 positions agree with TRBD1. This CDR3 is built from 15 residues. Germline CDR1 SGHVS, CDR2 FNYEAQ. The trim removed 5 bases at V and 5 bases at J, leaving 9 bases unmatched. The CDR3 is CASSAVGTGRETQYF. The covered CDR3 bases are TGTGCCAGCAGCGCAGTCGGGACAGGGAGGGAGACC.

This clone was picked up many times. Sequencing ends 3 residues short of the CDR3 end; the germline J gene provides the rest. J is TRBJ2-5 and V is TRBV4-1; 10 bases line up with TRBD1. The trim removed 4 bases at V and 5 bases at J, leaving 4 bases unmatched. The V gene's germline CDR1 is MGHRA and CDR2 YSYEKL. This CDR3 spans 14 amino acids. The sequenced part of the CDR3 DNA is TGCGCCAGCAGCCTGACAGGGGGCGGGGAGACC. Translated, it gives CASSLTGGGET. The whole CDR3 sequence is CASSLTGGGETQYF.

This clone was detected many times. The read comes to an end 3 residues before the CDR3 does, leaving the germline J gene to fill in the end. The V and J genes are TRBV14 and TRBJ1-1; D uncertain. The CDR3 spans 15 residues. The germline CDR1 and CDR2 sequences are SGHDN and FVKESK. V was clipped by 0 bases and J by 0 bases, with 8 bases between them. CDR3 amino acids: CASSQDVRVNTEAFF. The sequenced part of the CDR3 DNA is TGTGCCAGCAGCCAAGATGTACGGGTGAACACTGAA.

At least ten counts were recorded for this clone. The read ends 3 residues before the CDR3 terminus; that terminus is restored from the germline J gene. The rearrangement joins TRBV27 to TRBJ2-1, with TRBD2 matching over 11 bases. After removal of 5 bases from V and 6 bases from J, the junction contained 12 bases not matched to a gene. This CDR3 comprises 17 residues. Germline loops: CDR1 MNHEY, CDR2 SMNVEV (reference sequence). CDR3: CASSLSGRAVKGNEQFF. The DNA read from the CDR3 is TGTGCCAGCAGTCTTAGCGGGAGGGCCGTTAAGGGCAATGAG.

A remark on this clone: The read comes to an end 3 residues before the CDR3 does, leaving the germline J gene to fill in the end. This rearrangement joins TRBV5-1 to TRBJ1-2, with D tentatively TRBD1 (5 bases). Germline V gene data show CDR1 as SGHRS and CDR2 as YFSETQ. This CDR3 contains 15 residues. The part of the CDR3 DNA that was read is TGCGCCAGCAGCTTGGCCTTAGGGGAAGTATCCGGC. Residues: CASSLALGEVSG. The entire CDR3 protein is CASSLALGEVSGYTF.

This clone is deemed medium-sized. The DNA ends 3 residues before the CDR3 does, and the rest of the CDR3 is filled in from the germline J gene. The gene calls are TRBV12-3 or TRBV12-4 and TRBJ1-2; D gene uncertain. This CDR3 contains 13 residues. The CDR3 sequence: CASSLGMRAGYTF. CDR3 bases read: TGTGCCAGCAGTTTAGGGATGAGGGCCGGC.

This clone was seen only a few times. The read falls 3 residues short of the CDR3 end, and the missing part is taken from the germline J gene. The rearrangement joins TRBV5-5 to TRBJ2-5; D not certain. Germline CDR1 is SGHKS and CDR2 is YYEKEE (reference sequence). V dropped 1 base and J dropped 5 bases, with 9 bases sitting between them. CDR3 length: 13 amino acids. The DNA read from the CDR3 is TGTGCCAGCAGCTTGACCGCCCGGGAGACC. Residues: CASSLTARET. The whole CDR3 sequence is CASSLTARETQYF.

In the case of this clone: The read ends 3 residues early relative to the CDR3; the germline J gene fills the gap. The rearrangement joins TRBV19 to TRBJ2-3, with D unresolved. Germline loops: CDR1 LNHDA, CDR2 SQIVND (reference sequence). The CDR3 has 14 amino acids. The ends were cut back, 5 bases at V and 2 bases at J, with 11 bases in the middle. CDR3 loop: CASSDLANTDTQYF. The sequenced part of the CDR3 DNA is TGTGCCAGTAGTGACTTAGCCAACACAGATACG.

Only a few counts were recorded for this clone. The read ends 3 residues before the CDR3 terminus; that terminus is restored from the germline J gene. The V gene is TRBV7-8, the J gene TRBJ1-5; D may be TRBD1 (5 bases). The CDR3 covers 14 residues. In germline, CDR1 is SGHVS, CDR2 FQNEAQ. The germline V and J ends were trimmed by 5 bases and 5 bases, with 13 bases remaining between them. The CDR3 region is CASSLLTEDQPQHF. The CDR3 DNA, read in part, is TGTGCCAGCAGCCTACTGACAGAGGATCAGCCC.

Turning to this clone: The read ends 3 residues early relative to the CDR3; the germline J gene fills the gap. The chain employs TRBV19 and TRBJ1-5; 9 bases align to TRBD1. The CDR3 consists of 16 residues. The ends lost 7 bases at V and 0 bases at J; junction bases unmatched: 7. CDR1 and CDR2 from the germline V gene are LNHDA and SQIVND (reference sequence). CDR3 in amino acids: CASTDRGPYSNQPQHF. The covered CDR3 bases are TGTGCCAGTACGGACAGGGGCCCCTATAGCAATCAGCCC. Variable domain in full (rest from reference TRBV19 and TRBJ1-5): DGGITQSPKYLFRKEGQNVTLSCEQNLNHDAMYWYRQDPGQGLRLIYYSQIVNDFQKGDIAEGYSVSREKKESFPLTVTSAQKNPTAFYLCASTDRGPYSNQPQHFGDGTRLSIL.

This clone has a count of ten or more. The covered CDR3 bases are TGTGCCAGTAGTCGACGGGTTGCAGATACG. It yields the protein CASSRRVADT. The CDR3 as a whole reads CASSRRVADTQYF. The chain is built from TRBV19 and TRBJ2-3; D is unclear. The sequenced fragment ends 3 residues before the CDR3 boundary, so the rest is inferred from the germline J gene. There are 13 residues in the CDR3. The V gene's germline CDR1 is LNHDA and CDR2 SQIVND (reference sequence). Trimming left V 5 bases short and J 4 bases short, with 10 bases between.

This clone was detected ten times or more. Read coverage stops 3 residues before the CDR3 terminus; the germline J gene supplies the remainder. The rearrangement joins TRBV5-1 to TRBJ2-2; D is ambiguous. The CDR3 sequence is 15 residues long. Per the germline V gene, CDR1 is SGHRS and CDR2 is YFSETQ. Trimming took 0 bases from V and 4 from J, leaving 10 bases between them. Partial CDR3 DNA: TGCGCCAGCAGCTTGGCCGCACTAACCACCGGGGAG. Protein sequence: CASSLAALTTGE. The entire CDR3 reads CASSLAALTTGELFF.

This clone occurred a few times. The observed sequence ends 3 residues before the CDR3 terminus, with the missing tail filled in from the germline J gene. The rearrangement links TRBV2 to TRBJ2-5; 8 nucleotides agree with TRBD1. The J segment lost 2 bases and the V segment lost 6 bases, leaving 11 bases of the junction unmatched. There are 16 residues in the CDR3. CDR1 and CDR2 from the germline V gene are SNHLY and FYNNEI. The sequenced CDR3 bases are TGTGCCAGCAGCTGGGACAGGCTGGGAGTACAAGAGACC. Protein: CASSWDRLGVQET. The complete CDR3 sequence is CASSWDRLGVQETQYF.

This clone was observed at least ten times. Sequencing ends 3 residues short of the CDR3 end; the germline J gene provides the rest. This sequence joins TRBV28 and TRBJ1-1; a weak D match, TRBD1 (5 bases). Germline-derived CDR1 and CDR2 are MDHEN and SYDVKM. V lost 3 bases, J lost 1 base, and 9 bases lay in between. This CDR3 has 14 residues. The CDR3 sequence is CASSFQGPNTEAFF. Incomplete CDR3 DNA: TGTGCCAGCAGTTTTCAGGGCCCGAACACTGAA.

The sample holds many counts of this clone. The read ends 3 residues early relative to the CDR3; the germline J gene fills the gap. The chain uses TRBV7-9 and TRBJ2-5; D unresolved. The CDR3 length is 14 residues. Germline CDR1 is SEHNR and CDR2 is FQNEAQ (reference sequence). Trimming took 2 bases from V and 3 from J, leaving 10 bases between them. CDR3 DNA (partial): TGTGCCAGCAGCTTACCCCAGCAGGAAGAGACC. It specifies CASSLPQQEET. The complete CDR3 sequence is CASSLPQQEETQYF.

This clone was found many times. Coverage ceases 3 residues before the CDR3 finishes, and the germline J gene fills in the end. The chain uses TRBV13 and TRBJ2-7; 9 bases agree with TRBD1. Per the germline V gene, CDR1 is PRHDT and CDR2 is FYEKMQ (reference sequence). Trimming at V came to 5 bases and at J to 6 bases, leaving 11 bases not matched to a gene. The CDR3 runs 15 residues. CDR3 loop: CASSGGTGYDAEQYF. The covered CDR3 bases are TGTGCCAGCAGCGGAGGGACAGGGTATGATGCCGAG.